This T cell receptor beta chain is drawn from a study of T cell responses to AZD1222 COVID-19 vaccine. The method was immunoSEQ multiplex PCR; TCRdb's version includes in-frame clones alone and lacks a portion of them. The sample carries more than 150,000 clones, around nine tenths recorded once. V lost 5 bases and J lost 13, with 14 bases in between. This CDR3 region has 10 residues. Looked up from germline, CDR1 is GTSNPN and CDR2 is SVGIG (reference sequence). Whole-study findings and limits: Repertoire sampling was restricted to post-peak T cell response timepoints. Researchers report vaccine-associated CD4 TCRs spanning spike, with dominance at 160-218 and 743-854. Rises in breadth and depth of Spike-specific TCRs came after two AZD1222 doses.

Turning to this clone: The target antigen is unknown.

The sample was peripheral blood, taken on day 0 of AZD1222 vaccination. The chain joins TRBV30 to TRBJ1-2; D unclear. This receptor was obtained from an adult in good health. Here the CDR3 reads CAWGRAPGTF. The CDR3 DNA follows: TGTGCCTGGGGCCGAGCCCCCGGCACCTTC.